These T cell receptor beta chains were read from a single sample in a study of cytomegalovirus exposure and HLA in healthy donors. Repertoires were generated with immunoSEQ multiplex PCR, while TCRdb's copy carries only in-frame clones and drops some. The sample holds about 120,000 clones; 65% to 90% are singletons and the top ten take under 2.5%. The sample taken for sequencing was PBMCs. The source of these receptors is a man aged 30 to 45 in good health and CMV-seronegative. CDR3s include the opening cysteine and the closing phenylalanine or tryptophan. Part of the rows lack a size; the others show once, few, many or a class for expanded clones.

size	V	J	CDR3
-	TRBV5-1	TRBJ1-2	CASSLDSHGYTF
once	TRBV4-3	TRBJ1-2	CASCPETGHYGYTF
-	TRBV6-1	TRBJ1-5	CASSGPRRKDQPQHF
-	TRBV5-1	TRBJ1-2	CASSLYLTGPSYTF
-	TRBV6-5	TRBJ1-2	CASSYTGGSYGYTF
-	TRBV5-4	TRBJ1-1	CASSPGGPVNTEAFF
-	TRBV19	TRBJ2-7	CASSAPGQHYEQYF
-	TRBV28	TRBJ2-4	CASSLTDLVKNSQYF
-	TRBV28	TRBJ1-1	CASSFSGGSTEAFF
-	TRBV6-1	TRBJ2-7	CASSDRVHGQGHEQYF
-	TRBV5-1	TRBJ2-2	CASSLETRATGELFF
-	TRBV5-1	TRBJ1-2	CASSPPGQGAGGYTF
-	TRBV7-2	TRBJ2-7	CASSFGTGSYEQYF
-	TRBV4-3	TRBJ1-4	CASSQGFRREKLFF
-	TRBV28	TRBJ1-2	CASTLGQGASDGYTF
few	TRBV28	TRBJ1-2	CASSLTDRPWVLNGYTF
-	TRBV7-2	TRBJ2-3	CASSLQGISSTDTQYF
few	TRBV4-1	TRBJ2-7	CASSFGQGEGYEQYF
many	TRBV7-6	TRBJ1-2	CASSRTGGYGYTF
-	TRBV19	TRBJ2-6	CASNPTNRGPGANGLTF
-	TRBV7-2	TRBJ1-5	CASSSDRGGNQPQHF
-	TRBV6-5	TRBJ2-1	CASRGLAGSYNEQFF
-	TRBV27	TRBJ1-1	CASRYNGQFSNTEAFF
-	TRBV7-7	TRBJ2-3	CASIPFPARRRTDTQYF
once	TRBV7-2	TRBJ2-7	CASSLAPSGTFMTYEQYF
-	TRBV30	TRBJ2-3	CAWSVQRPRTTRLDTQYF
-	TRBV6-1	TRBJ1-4	CAITQGNNEKLFF
-	TRBV6-5	TRBJ2-5	CASRSTLWTQYF
few	TRBV6-6	TRBJ1-5	CASSYNRDSPGGPQHF
-	TRBV28	TRBJ1-1	CASSPVGGGHTEAFF
once	TRBV28	TRBJ1-5	CASNQGGQPQHF
-	TRBV18	TRBJ2-2	CASSPRVGGTNTGELFF
-	TRBV12-2	TRBJ1-1	CASRFSGQGAANTEAFF
once	TRBV28	TRBJ2-6	CASRTRGLGSGANVLTF
few	TRBV19	TRBJ1-5	CATEGQPLTPQHF
-	TRBV19	TRBJ1-1	CASSISGNTEAFF
-	TRBV14	TRBJ2-1	CASSPLGTPLYNQQFF
-	TRBV7-6	TRBJ2-7	CASSLSRTGYEQYF
-	TRBV6-1	TRBJ2-1	CASHLVAGGGTEQFF
-	TRBV5-4	TRBJ1-2	CASSLKKTGNYGYTF
-	TRBV27	TRBJ2-7	CASSFGTGNFSEQYF
-	TRBV6-5	TRBJ2-1	CASRSSAGGREFF
-	TRBV4-3	TRBJ2-5	CASRAWGGLAETQYF
-	TRBV2	TRBJ1-3	CASSEKRQGPGNTIYF
-	TRBV27	TRBJ2-7	CASSPSGTGFEQYF
-	TRBV7-9	TRBJ2-7	CASSPQDRGIHEQYF
once	TRBV7-6	TRBJ1-4	CASSSKADEKLFF
-	TRBV18	TRBJ1-2	CASSPGSALPGSSYTF
-	TRBV19	TRBJ2-7	CASSIYGTAPYEQYF
-	TRBV6-1	TRBJ2-5	CASRGGLAGWAQYF
-	TRBV28	TRBJ1-1	CATITMNTEAFF
-	TRBV27	TRBJ2-1	CASRFGGGFNEQFF
-	TRBV7-8	TRBJ2-5	CASSLAVSQETQYF
-	TRBV6-5	TRBJ1-1	CASSLGVNTEAFF
-	TRBV25-1	TRBJ2-3	CASSATRSSFTDTQYF
-	TRBV5-1	TRBJ2-2	CASSAGVGTGELFF